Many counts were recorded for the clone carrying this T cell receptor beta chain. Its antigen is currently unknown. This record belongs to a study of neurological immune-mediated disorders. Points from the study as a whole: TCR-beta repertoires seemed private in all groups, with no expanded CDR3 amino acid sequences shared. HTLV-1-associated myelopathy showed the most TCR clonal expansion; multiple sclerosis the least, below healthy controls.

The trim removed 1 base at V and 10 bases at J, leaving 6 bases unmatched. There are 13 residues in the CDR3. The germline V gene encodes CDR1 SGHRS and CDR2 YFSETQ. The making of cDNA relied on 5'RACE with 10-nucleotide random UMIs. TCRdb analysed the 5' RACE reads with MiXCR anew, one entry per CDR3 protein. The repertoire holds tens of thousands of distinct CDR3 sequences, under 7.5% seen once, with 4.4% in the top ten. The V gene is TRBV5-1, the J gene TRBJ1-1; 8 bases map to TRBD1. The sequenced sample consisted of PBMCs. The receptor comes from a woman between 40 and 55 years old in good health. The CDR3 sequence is CASSLYGTGGAFF. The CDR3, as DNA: TGCGCCAGCAGCTTGTACGGGACAGGAGGAGCTTTCTTT.